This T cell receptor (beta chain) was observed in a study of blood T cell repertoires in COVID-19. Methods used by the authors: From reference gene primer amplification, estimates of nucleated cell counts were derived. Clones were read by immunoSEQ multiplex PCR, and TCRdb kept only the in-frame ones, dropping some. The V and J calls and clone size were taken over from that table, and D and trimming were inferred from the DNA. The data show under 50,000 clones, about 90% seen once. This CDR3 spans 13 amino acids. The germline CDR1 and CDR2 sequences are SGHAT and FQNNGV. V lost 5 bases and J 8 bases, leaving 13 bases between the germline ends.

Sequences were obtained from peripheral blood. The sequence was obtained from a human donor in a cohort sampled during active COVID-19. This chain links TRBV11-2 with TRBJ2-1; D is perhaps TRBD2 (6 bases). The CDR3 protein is CASSPRLEDEQFF. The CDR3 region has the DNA TGTGCCAGCAGCCCACGACTAGAAGATGAGCAGTTCTTC.